The present T cell receptor (beta chain) was sequenced within a study of OX40 agonist ivuxolimab in advanced cancers. At the level of the study: The patients received agonistic anti-OX40 (CD134) antibody ivuxolimab.

Trimming shortened V by 2 bases and J by 6 bases, and 11 bases separated the two germline ends. CDR1 and CDR2 (germline): SGHRS, YFSETQ. This CDR3 is built from 14 residues. Only in-frame clones appear in the TCRdb table, and some are missing; sequencing was by immunoSEQ multiplex PCR. Of some 58,000 clones detected, roughly nine tenths appear once; the ten largest clones hold around 1.8%. This chain uses TRBV5-1 with TRBJ2-2; D is unresolved. The clonotype comes from an adult with an advanced solid tumor such as melanoma, head and neck, liver or kidney cancer. Material: CD4+ or CD8+ T cells sorted from blood, obtained in a trial of the OX40 agonist ivuxolimab. Here the CDR3 reads CASSFDTLSGELFF. The CDR3 DNA follows: TGCGCCAGCAGCTTCGACACCCTATCCGGGGAGCTGTTTTTT.